Each of the 24 T cell receptor beta chains below was sequenced from the same sample in a study of technical replicates of blood from several donors. Clones were sequenced by immunoSEQ multiplex PCR, and TCRdb holds only the in-frame ones, with some missing. Among about 61,000 clones listed, more than 95% were seen once. The specimen sequenced was T cells isolated from PBMCs. Receptors were obtained from a human donor in good health.

This chain links TRBV27 with TRBJ2-7; perhaps TRBD2 as D (6 bases). Germline values: CDR1 MNHEY, CDR2 SMNVEV (reference sequence). The V gene lost 5 bases and the J gene lost 2 bases, with 16 bases spanning the gap. This CDR3 spans 15 amino acids. CDR3 sequence: CASSGGLGNAYEQYF. The CDR3 DNA follows: TGTGCCAGCAGTGGGGGACTCGGTAACGCCTACGAGCAGTACTTC.

The J gene is TRBJ1-4, the V gene TRBV15; a possible D gene is TRBD1 (5 bases). CDR1 is LNHNV and CDR2 is YYDKDF in the germline V gene (reference sequence). The CDR3 has 18 residues. V lost 4 bases and J 0 bases, leaving 18 bases between the germline ends. The CDR3 region is CATSTRLQDRATNEKLFF. DNA of the CDR3: TGTGCCACCAGCACCAGACTCCAAGACAGAGCAACTAATGAAAAACTGTTTTTT.

V usage is TRBV5-1 and J usage is TRBJ2-7, with TRBD1 matching over 10 bases. Germline lookup yields CDR1 SGHRS and CDR2 YFSETQ. V dropped 2 bases and J dropped 0; count of bases not matched to a gene: 2. The CDR3 loop spans 15 amino acids. The CDR3: CASSFRDRGSYEQYF. CDR3 DNA: TGCGCCAGCAGCTTCCGGGACAGGGGCTCCTACGAGCAGTACTTC.

The V gene is TRBV29-1, the J gene TRBJ2-5; the match to TRBD1 covers 8 bases. The J call may be wrong; the DNA end is better matched by TRBJ2-7. Germline V lookup: CDR1 SQVTM, CDR2 ANQGSEA. This CDR3 is built from 13 residues. CDR3 residues: CSGGDRNGNEQYF. The CDR3 DNA sequence: TGCAGCGGTGGGGACAGGAATGGCAACGAGCAGTACTTC.

This chain joins TRBV5-1 and TRBJ2-3; 7 bases align to TRBD1. Germline values: CDR1 SGHRS, CDR2 YFSETQ. V gave up 2 bases and J gave up 4 bases; unmatched junction bases: 7. The CDR3 covers 15 residues. The CDR3 DNA is TGCGCCAGCAGCTTATCCGGGACAGCCCCAGATACGCAGTATTTT. Residues: CASSLSGTAPDTQYF.

The rearrangement joins TRBV9 to TRBJ2-2; the match to TRBD1 covers 7 bases. V shed 7 bases, J shed 6 bases, and the junction held 9 bases outside the gene matches. The CDR3 is made up of 14 amino acids. Germline V gives CDR1 SGDLS, CDR2 YYNGEE. The CDR3 protein is CASDNRGVSGELFF. The CDR3 DNA is TGTGCCAGCGACAACAGGGGAGTCTCCGGGGAGCTGTTTTTT.

The rearrangement uses TRBV5-1 and TRBJ2-5; D is uncertain. Germline assignment: CDR1 SGHRS and CDR2 YFSETQ. V was cut by 7 bases and J by 5 bases, with 18 bases left in between. The CDR3 totals 14 residues. Here the CDR3 reads CASSEIVKPETQYF. CDR3 sequence (DNA): TGCGCCAGCTCTGAGATTGTAAAACCGGAGACCCAGTACTTC. Looking up the rest from reference TRBV5-1 and TRBJ2-5 gives the full variable domain: KAGVTQTPRYLIKTRGQQVTLSCSPISGHRSVSWYQQTPGQGLQFLFEYFSETQRNKGNFPGRFSGRQFSNSRSEMNVSTLELGDSALYLCASSEIVKPETQYFGPGTRLLVL.

This clone has only one observation. The chain couples TRBV6-1 to TRBJ2-7, with D possibly TRBD2 on 5 matching bases. Germline lookup yields CDR1 MNHNS and CDR2 SASEGT. Trimming shortened V by 1 base and J by 0 bases, and 10 bases separated the two germline ends. The CDR3 has 15 residues. CDR3 sequence reads: CASSEGVGSSYEQYF. Here the CDR3 DNA reads TGTGCCAGCAGTGAAGGGGTGGGGAGCTCCTACGAGCAGTACTTC.

This chain connects TRBV5-6 to TRBJ2-7, with D possibly matching TRBD1 (6 bases). The germline gives CDR1 SGHDT, CDR2 YYEEEE. Trimming pared 4 bases from V and 2 bases from J, leaving 16 bases between. This CDR3 is 15 amino acids long. Here the CDR3 DNA reads TGTGCCAGCAGCCCCGGACAGAGTTTAACCTACGAGCAGTACTTC. Its translation is CASSPGQSLTYEQYF.

Here the CDR3 reads CASSPIIEGRTEAFF. The CDR3 DNA reads as TGTGCCAGCAGCCCAATAATTGAGGGCCGCACTGAAGCTTTCTTT. The gene calls are TRBV7-6 and TRBJ1-1; D not resolved. V shed 5 bases and J shed 4 bases, with 17 bases lying between them. This CDR3 region has 15 residues. Germline V CDR1 and CDR2: SGHVS, FNYEAQ.

The V call is TRBV28, the J call TRBJ1-1; 8 nucleotides match TRBD1. Looked up from germline, CDR1 is MDHEN and CDR2 is SYDVKM. CDR3 length equals 11 residues. The CDR3 nucleotides are TGTGGGACAGGGCCGAACACTGAAGCTTTCTTT. Protein product: CGTGPNTEAFF.

This rearrangement joins TRBV7-8 to TRBJ2-4, with D maybe TRBD2 (5 bases). V was cut by 3 bases and J by 8 bases, with 5 bases left in between. The germline CDR1 and CDR2 sequences are SGHVS and FQNEAQ. This CDR3 has 11 residues. The CDR3 region is CASSLGDIQYF. The CDR3 coding sequence is TGTGCCAGCAGCTTGGGAGACATTCAGTACTTC.

DNA for the CDR3: TGTGCCAGCTCACCACCCTCTGGGGCTCGGGCTAGCGAGCAGTACTTC. Its protein is CASSPPSGARASEQYF. The J gene is TRBJ2-7, the V gene TRBV18; weak D call: TRBD1 (5 bases). Germline loops: CDR1 KGHSH, CDR2 LQKENI. The CDR3 consists of 16 residues. V lost 0 bases and J 6 bases, leaving 18 bases between the germline ends.

The chain links TRBV7-6 to TRBJ2-5; D may be TRBD2 (5 bases). V was pared by 1 base and J by 5 bases, with 14 bases between. Germline lookup yields CDR1 SGHVS and CDR2 FNYEAQ. The CDR3 is 15 amino acids. The CDR3 bases are TGTGCCAGCAGCTTAGAACAGCTGAGGGTGGAGACCCAGTACTTC. As protein: CASSLEQLRVETQYF.

As DNA, the CDR3 is TGTGCCAGCATTCGGGACAGTACCTACGAGCAGTACTTC. This sequence encodes CASIRDSTYEQYF. The chain couples TRBV2 to TRBJ2-7; 7 bases agree with TRBD1. Trimming at V came to 7 bases and at J to 2 bases, leaving 5 bases not matched to a gene. The CDR3 spans 13 residues. Germline values: CDR1 SNHLY, CDR2 FYNNEI.

This chain connects TRBV18 to TRBJ2-1, with 15 nucleotides matching TRBD2. The germline gives CDR1 KGHSH, CDR2 LQKENI. CDR3 length equals 16 residues. V shed 3 bases and J 8 bases; nucleotides not matched to a gene: 5. The DNA of the CDR3 is TGTGCCAGCTCACCGCGGACTAGCGGGGGGGCAGATGAGCAGTTCTTC. This encodes CASSPRTSGGADEQFF.

This chain connects TRBV5-4 to TRBJ1-5; D not certain. This CDR3 region has 15 residues. V lost 4 bases to trimming and J lost 6 bases, with 17 bases between them. Germline CDR1 and CDR2: SGHNT and YYREEE (reference sequence). The CDR3 here is CASSAEAGEGQPQHF. The CDR3, as DNA: TGTGCCAGCAGCGCGGAGGCCGGGGAGGGTCAGCCCCAGCATTTT.

CDR3 nucleotide sequence: TGTGCCAGCAGTGACGGTTCCCCAGGGAAGAATGGCTACACCTTC. Residues: CASSDGSPGKNGYTF. This chain joins TRBV6-4 and TRBJ1-2, with D maybe TRBD1 (5 bases). Trimming stripped 2 bases from V and 6 bases from J, with 16 bases between. Germline CDR1 reads MRHNA; CDR2 reads SNTAGT. The CDR3 has 15 amino acids.

The J gene is TRBJ2-3, the V gene TRBV7-6; 11 bases are shared with TRBD2. V was clipped by 5 bases and J by 9 bases; unmatched bases: 10. The CDR3 contains 15 residues. Looked up from germline, CDR1 is SGHVS and CDR2 is FNYEAQ. CDR3 sequence reads: CASSPTTSGGPTQYF. The DNA of the CDR3 is TGTGCCAGCAGCCCCACCACTAGCGGGGGACCGACGCAGTATTTT.

The CDR3, as DNA: TGTGCCAGCAGTTTGGAGGGTAGAACGGGTGAGCAGTACTTC. Its translation is CASSLEGRTGEQYF. V and J are TRBV27 and TRBJ2-7, with D possibly TRBD2 on 6 matching bases. V shed 3 bases and J shed 7 bases, with 16 bases lying between them. CDR3 length: 14 amino acids. Germline CDR1 reads MNHEY; CDR2 reads SMNVEV (reference sequence).

This chain uses TRBV28 with TRBJ2-1; D is possibly TRBD2 (7 bases). This CDR3 has 12 amino acids. Germline V gene data show CDR1 as MDHEN and CDR2 as SYDVKM. Trimming removed 7 bases at V and 7 bases at J, with 11 bases between. CDR3 sequence: CASKRGGNEQFF. Written as DNA, the CDR3 is TGTGCCAGCAAAAGGGGGGGAAATGAGCAGTTCTTC.

The genes are TRBV28 and TRBJ2-6, with 7 positions matching TRBD1. Germline loops: CDR1 MDHEN, CDR2 SYDVKM. Trimming removed 4 bases from V and 1 base from J; junction bases left unmatched: 16. This CDR3 comprises 20 residues. The CDR3 region is CASSSNGDSRTGSGANVLTF. CDR3 coding DNA: TGTGCCAGCAGTTCCAACGGGGACAGCAGAACGGGATCTGGGGCCAACGTCCTGACTTTC.

This chain links TRBV29-1 with TRBJ2-2, with TRBD2 matching 11 bases. CDR1 is SQVTM and CDR2 is ANQGSEA in the germline V gene. The CDR3 loop spans 15 amino acids. J lost 7 bases, V lost 5 bases, and 9 bases had no gene match. DNA of the CDR3: TGCAGCGTTCATATTAGCGGGAGGGATGGCGGGGAGCTGTTTTTT. Protein product: CSVHISGRDGGELFF.

The chain joins TRBV19 to TRBJ2-3; a possible D gene is TRBD2 (6 bases). V was trimmed by 5 bases and J by 3 bases, leaving 21 bases between them. The CDR3 is made up of 17 amino acids. The germline V gene encodes CDR1 LNHDA and CDR2 SQIVND (reference sequence). The CDR3 DNA is TGTGCCAGTAGTCAATTAGGAGGGCACGGTCTAACAGATACGCAGTATTTT. Protein sequence: CASSQLGGHGLTDTQYF.